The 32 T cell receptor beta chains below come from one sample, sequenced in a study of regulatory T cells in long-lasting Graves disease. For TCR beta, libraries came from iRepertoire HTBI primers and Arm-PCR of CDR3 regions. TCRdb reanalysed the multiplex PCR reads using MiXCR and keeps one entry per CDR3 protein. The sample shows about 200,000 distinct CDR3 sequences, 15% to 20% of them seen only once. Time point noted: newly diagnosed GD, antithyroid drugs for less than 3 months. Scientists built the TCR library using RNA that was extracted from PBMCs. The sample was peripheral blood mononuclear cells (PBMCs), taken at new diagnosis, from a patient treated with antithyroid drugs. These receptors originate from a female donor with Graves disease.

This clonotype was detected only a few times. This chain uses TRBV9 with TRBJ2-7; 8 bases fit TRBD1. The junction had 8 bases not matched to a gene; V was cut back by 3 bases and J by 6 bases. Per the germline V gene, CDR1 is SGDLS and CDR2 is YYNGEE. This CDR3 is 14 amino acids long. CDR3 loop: CASSETGAQSEQYF. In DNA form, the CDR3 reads TGTGCCAGCAGCGAGACAGGGGCCCAAAGCGAGCAGTACTTC.

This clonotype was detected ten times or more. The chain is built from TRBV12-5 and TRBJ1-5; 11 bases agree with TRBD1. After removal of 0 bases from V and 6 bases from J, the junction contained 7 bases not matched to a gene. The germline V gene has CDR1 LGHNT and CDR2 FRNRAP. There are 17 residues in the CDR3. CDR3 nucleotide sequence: TGTGCTAGTGGTTTGGTACTGGACAGGGGGCTCGGTCAGCCCCAGCATTTT. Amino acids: CASGLVLDRGLGQPQHF.

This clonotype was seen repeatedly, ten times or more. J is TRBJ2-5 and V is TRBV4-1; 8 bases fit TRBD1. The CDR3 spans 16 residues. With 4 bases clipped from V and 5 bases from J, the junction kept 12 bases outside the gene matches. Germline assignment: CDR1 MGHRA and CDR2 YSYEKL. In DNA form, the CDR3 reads TGCGCCAGCAGCCCTAACAGGGGGAACCAGGGGGAGACCCAGTACTTC. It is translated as CASSPNRGNQGETQYF.

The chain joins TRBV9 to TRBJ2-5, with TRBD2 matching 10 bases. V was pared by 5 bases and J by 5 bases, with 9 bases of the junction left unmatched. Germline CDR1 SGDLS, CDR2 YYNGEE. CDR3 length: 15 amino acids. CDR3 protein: CASSGGRAGGETQYF. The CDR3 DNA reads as TGTGCCAGCAGTGGAGGCCGAGCGGGAGGGGAGACCCAGTACTTC.

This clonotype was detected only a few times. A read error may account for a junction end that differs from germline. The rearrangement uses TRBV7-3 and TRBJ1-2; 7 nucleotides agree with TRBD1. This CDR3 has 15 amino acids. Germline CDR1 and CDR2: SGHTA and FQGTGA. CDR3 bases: TGTGCCGGCAGCGTAACAGGGGAGGATAACTATGGCTACACCTTC. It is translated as CAGSVTGEDNYGYTF.

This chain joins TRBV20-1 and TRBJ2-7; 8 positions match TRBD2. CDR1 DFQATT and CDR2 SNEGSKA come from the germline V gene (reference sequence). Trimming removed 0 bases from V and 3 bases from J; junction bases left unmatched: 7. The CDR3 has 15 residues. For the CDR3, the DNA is TGCAGTGCTAGAGATAGGAGCGGGAGCCTCTACGAGCAGTACTTC. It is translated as CSARDRSGSLYEQYF.

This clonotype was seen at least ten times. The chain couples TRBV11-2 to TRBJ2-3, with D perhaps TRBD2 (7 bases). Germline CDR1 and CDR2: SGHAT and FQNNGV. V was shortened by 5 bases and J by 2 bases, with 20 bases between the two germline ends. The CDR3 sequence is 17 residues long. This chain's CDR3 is CASSPWGPGLSTDTQYF. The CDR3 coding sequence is TGTGCCAGCAGCCCGTGGGGGCCGGGACTATCCACAGATACGCAGTATTTT. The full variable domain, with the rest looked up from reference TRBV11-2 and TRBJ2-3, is EAGVAQSPRYKIIEKRQSVAFWCNPISGHATLYWYQQILGQGPKLLIQFQNNGVVDDSQLPKDRFSAERLKGVDSTLKIQPAKLEDSAVYLCASSPWGPGLSTDTQYFGPGTRLTVL.

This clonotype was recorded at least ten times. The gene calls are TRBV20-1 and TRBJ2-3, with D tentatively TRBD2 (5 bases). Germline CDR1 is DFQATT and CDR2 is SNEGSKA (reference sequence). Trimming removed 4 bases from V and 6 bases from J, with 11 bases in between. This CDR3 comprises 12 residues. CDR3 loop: CSAKPGGDTQYF. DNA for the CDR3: TGCAGTGCTAAACCGGGCGGGGATACGCAGTATTTT.

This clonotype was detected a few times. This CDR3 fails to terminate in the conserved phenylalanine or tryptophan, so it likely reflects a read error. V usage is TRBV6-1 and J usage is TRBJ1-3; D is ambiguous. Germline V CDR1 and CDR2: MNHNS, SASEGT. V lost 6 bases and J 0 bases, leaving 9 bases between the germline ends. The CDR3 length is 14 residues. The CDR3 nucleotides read TGTGCCAGCAGAGACATCGGCTCTGGAAACACCATATATTCT. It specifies CASRDIGSGNTIYS.

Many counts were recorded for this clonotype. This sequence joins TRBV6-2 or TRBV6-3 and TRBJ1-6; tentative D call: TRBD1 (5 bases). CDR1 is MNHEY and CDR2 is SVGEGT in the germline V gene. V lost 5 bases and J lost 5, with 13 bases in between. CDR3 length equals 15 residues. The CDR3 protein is CASSEAGGDNSPLHF. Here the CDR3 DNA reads TGTGCCAGCAGTGAAGCGGGGGGAGATAATTCACCCCTCCACTTT.

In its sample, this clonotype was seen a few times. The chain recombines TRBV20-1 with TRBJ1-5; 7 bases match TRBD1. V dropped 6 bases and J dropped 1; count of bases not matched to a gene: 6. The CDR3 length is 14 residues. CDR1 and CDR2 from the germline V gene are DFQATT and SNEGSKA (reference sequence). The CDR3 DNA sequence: TGCAGTGCCCTGGACAGGCGGAGCAATCAGCCCCAGCATTTT. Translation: CSALDRRSNQPQHF.

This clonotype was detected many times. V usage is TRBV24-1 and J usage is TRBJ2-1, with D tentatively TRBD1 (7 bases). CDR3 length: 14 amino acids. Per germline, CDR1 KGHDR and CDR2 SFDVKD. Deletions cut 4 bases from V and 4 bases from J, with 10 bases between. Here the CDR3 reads CATSEGGQYNEQFF. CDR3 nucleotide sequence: TGTGCCACCAGTGAGGGGGGACAGTACAATGAGCAGTTCTTC.

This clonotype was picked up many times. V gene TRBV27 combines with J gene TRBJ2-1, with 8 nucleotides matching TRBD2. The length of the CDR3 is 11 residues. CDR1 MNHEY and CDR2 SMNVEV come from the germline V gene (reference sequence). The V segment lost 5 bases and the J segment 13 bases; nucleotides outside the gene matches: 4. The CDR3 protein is CASSPGTSQFF. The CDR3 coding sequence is TGTGCCAGCAGTCCCGGGACTAGTCAGTTCTTC.

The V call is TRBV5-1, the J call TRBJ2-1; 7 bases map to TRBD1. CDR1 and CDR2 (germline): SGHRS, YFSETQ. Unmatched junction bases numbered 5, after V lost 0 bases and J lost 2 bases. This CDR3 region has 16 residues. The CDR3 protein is CASSLGDRVTYNEQFF. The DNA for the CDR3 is TGCGCCAGCAGCTTGGGTGACAGGGTAACCTACAATGAGCAGTTCTTC.

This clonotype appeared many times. The CDR3 coding sequence is TGTGCCACCAGCAGAGACGGGTTGGCGGGCACAGATACGCAGTATTTT. This gives the protein CATSRDGLAGTDTQYF. The chain employs TRBV15 and TRBJ2-3; no clear D. CDR1 LNHNV and CDR2 YYDKDF come from the germline V gene (reference sequence). The germline V and J ends were trimmed by 0 bases and 1 base, with 11 bases remaining between them. CDR3 length: 16 amino acids.

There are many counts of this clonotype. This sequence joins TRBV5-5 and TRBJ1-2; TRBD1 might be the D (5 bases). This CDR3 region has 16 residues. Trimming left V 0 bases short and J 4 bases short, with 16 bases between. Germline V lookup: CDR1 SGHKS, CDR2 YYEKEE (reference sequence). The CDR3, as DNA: TGTGCCAGCAGCTTGGGTTTACGGGACCGCATCTATGGCTACACCTTC. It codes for CASSLGLRDRIYGYTF.

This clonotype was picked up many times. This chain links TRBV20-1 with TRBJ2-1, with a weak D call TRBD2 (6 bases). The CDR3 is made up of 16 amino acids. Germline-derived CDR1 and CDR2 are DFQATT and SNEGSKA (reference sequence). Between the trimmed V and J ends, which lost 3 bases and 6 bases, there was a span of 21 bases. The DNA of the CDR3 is TGCAGTGCTAGCGGTGCGGGAACAGTGGGGTTCAATGAGCAGTTCTTC. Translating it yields CSASGAGTVGFNEQFF.

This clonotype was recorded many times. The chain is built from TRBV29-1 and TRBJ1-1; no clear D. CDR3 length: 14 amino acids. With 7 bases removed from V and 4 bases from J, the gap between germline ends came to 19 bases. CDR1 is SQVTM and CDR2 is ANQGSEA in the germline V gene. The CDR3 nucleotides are TGCAGCGCCACGAAGGATTTCGGGAGCACTGAAGCTTTCTTT. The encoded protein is CSATKDFGSTEAFF. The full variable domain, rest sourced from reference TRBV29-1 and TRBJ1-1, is SAVISQKPSRDICQRGTSLTIQCQVDSQVTMMFWYRQQPGQSLTLIATANQGSEATYESGFVIDKFPISRPNLTFSTLTVSNMSPEDSSIYLCSATKDFGSTEAFFGQGTRLTVV.

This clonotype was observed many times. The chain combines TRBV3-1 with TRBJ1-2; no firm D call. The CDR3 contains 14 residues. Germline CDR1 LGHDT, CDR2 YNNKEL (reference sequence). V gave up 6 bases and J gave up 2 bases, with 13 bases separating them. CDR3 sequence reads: CASRMGNSNYGYTF. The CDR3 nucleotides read TGTGCCAGCAGGATGGGGAACTCAAACTATGGCTACACCTTC.

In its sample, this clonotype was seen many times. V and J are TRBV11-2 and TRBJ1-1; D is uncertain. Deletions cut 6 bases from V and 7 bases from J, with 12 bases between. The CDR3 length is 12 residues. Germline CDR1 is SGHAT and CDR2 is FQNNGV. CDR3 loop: CASRTWSREAFF. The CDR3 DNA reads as TGTGCCAGCAGAACATGGAGTCGTGAAGCTTTCTTT. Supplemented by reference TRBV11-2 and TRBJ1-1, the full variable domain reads EAGVAQSPRYKIIEKRQSVAFWCNPISGHATLYWYQQILGQGPKLLIQFQNNGVVDDSQLPKDRFSAERLKGVDSTLKIQPAKLEDSAVYLCASRTWSREAFFGQGTRLTVV.

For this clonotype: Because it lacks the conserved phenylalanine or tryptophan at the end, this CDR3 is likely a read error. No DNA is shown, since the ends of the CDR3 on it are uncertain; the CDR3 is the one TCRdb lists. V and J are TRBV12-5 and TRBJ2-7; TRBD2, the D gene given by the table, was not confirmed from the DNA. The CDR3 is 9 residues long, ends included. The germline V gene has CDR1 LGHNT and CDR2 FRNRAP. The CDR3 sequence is CASGFILAG.

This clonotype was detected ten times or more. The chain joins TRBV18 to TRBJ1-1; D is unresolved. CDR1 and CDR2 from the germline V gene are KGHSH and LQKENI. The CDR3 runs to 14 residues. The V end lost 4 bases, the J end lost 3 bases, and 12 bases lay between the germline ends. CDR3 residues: CASSRNQEDTEAFF. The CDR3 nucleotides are TGTGCCAGCTCACGGAATCAGGAAGACACTGAAGCTTTCTTT.

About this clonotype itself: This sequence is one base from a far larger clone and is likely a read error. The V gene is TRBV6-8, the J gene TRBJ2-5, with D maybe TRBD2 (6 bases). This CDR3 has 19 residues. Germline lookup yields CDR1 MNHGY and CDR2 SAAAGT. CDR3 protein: CASGYQFHRDSTGQETQYF. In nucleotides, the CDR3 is TGTGCCAGCGGTTACCAATTCCACCGGGACTCCACCGGGCAAGAGACCCAGTACTTC.

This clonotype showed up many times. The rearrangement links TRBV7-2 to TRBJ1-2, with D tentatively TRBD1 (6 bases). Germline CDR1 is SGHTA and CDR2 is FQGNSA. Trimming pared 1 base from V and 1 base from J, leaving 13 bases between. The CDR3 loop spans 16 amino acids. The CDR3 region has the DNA TGTGCCAGCAGCTTAGTAATCCAGGGGTTTAACTATGGCTACACCTTC. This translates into CASSLVIQGFNYGYTF. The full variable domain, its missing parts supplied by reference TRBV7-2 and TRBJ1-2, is GAGVSQSPSNKVTEKGKDVELRCDPISGHTALYWYRQSLGQGLEFLIYFQGNSAPDKSGLPSDRFSAERTGGSVSTLTIQRTQQEDSAVYLCASSLVIQGFNYGYTFGSGTRLTVV.

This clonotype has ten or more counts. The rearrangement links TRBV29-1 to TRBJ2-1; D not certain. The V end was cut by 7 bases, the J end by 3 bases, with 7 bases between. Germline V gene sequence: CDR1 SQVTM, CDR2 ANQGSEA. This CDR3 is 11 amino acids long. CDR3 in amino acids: CSANDYNEQFF. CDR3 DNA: TGCAGCGCGAATGACTACAATGAGCAGTTCTTC.

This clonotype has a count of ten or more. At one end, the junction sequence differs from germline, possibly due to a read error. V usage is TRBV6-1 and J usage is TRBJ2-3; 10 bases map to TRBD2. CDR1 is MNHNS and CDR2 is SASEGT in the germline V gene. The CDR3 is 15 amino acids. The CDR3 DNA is TGTGCCAGCCGTGACGGGACTAGCGGCACAGATACGCAGTATTTT. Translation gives CASRDGTSGTDTQYF.

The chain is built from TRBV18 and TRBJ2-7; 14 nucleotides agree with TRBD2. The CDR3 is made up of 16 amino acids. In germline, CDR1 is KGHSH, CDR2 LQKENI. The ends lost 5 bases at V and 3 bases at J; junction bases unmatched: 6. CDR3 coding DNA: TGTGCCAGCTCAGGGACTAGCGGGAGATCAGTCTACGAGCAGTACTTC. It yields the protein CASSGTSGRSVYEQYF.

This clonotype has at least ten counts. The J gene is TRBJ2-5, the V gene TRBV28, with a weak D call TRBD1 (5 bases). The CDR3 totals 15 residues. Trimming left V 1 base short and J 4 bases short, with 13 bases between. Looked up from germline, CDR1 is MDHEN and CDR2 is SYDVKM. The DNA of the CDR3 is TGTGCCAGCAGTTTATCAGGGCGCATGGGAGAGACCCAGTACTTC. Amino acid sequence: CASSLSGRMGETQYF.

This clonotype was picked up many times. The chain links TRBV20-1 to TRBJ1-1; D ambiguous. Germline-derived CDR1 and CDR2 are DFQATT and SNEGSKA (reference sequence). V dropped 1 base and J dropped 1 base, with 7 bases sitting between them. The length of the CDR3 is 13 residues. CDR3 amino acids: CSARATGNTEAFF. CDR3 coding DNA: TGCAGTGCTAGAGCTACGGGGAACACTGAAGCTTTCTTT.

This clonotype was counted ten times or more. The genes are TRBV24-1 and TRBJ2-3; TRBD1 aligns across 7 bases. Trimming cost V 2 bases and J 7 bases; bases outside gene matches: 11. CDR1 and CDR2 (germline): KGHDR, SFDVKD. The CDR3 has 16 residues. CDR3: CATSDSIGDSDYTQYF. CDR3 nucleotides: TGTGCCACCAGTGATTCCATCGGGGACAGTGACTATACGCAGTATTTT.

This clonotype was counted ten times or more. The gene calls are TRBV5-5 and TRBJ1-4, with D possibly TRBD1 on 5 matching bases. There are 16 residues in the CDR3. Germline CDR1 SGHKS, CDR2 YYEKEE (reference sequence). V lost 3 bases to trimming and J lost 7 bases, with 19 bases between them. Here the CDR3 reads CASSSLLGREGEKLFF. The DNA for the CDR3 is TGTGCCAGCAGCTCCCTTCTTGGCAGGGAAGGTGAAAAACTGTTTTTT.

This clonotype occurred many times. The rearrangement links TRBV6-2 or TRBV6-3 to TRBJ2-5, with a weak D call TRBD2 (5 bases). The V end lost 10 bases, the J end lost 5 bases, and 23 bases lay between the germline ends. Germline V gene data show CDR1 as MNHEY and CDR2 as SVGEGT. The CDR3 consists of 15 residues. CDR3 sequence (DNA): TGTGCCACCAAGGGAGTAGGCGGGCGGTGGGAGACCCAGTACTTC. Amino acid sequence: CATKGVGGRWETQYF.